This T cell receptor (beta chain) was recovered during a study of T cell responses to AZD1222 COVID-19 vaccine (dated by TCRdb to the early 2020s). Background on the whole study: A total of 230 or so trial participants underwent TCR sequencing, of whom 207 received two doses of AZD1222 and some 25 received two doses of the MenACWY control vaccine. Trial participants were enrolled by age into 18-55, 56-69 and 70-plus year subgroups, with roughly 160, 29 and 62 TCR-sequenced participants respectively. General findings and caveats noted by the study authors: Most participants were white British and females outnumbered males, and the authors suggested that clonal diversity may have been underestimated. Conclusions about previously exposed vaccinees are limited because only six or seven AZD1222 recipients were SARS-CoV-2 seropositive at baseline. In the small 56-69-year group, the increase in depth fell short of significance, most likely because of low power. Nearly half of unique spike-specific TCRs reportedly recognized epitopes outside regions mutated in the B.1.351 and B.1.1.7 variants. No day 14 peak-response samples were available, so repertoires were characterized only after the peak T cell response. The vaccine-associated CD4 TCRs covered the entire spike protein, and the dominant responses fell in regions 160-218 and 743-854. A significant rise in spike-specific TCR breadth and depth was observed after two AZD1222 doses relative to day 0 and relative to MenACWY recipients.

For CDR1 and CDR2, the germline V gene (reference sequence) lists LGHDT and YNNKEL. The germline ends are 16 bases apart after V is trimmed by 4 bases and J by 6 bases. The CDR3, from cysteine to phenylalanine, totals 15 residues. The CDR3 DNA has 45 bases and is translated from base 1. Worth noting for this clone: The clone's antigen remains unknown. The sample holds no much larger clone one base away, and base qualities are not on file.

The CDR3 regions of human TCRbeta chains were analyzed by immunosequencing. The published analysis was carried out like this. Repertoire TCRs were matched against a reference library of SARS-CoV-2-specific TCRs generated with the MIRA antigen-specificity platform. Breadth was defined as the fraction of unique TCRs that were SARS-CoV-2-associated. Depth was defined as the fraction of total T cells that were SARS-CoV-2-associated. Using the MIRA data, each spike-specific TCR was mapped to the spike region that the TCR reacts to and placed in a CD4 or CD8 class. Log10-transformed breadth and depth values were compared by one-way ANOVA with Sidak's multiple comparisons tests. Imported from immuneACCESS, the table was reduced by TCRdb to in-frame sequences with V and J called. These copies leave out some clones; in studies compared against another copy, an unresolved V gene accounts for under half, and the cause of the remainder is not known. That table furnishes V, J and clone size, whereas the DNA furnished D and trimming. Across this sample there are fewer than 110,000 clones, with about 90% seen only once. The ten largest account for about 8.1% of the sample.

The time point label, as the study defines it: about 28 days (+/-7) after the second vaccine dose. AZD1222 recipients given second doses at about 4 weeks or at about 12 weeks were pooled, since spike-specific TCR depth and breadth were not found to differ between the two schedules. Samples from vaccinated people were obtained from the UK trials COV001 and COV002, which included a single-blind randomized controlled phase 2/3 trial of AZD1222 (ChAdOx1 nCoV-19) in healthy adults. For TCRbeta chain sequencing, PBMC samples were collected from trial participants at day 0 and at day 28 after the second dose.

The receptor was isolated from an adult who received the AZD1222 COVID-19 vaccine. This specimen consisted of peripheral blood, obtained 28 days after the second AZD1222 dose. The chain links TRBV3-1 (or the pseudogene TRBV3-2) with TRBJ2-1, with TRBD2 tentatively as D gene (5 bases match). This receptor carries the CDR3 CASSPGLAPVNEQFF. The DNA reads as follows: TGTGCCAGCAGCCCAGGACTGGCACCCGTCAATGAGCAGTTCTTC.